The 10 T cell receptor beta chains below come from one sample, sequenced in a study of technical replicates of blood from a handful of donors. Using immunoSEQ multiplex PCR, the repertoire was profiled, and TCRdb retains in-frame clones only, with some absent. The data show approximately 85,000 clones, with approximately 93% seen just once and 0.2% to 0.3% held by the top ten. Material for sequencing was T cells isolated from PBMCs. Source of these receptors: a human donor in good health.

The CDR3 reads CASSAYRAMALGRQFF. CDR3 bases: TGTGCCAGCAGCGCTTACAGGGCGATGGCCTTGGGCCGACAGTTCTTC. The J gene is TRBJ2-1, the V gene TRBV14, with D possibly matching TRBD1 (6 bases). This CDR3 contains 16 residues. Germline CDR1 SGHDN, CDR2 FVKESK. V shed 5 bases and J shed 13 bases, with 27 bases lying between them.

V gene TRBV10-1 combines with J gene TRBJ2-1, with a possible D match to TRBD2 (5 bases). Germline V lookup: CDR1 WNHNN, CDR2 SYGVQD (reference sequence). This CDR3 is 13 amino acids long. Trimming stripped 3 bases from V and 8 bases from J, with 11 bases between. The chain's CDR3 is CASSELVGYEQFF. CDR3 DNA sequence: TGCGCCAGCAGTGAACTAGTTGGCTATGAGCAGTTCTTC.

CDR3: CASRLTSGGAYEQFF. In nucleotides, the CDR3 is TGTGCCAGCAGGTTGACTAGCGGGGGGGCCTATGAGCAGTTCTTC. The chain combines TRBV5-8 with TRBJ2-1; 14 bases line up with TRBD2. V lost 5 bases and J lost 8; bases outside the gene matches: 6. Germline CDR1 and CDR2: SGHTS and YDEGEE. This CDR3 is 15 amino acids long.

This clone was counted once. The chain uses TRBV2 and TRBJ1-5; D not certain. Germline lookup yields CDR1 SNHLY and CDR2 FYNNEI. V lost 10 bases, J lost 4 bases, and 17 bases lay in between. This CDR3 spans 14 amino acids. CDR3 protein: CANSNAGENQPQHF. CDR3 DNA sequence: TGTGCCAACTCGAACGCTGGGGAGAATCAGCCCCAGCATTTT.

The chain links TRBV28 to TRBJ1-4; 7 bases map to TRBD1. The V gene's germline CDR1 is MDHEN and CDR2 SYDVKM. Trimming cost V 8 bases and J 7 bases; bases outside gene matches: 7. CDR3 length: 13 amino acids. The CDR3 sequence: CASRAGQAEKLFF. Written as DNA, the CDR3 is TGTGCCAGCCGAGCTGGACAGGCTGAAAAACTGTTTTTT.

Notes on this clone: Other DNA sequences in this specimen translate into the identical CDR3. The V gene is TRBV28, the J gene TRBJ2-1, with 13 bases that match TRBD2. CDR3 length: 13 residues. J lost 10 bases, V lost 6 bases, and 3 bases had no gene match. CDR1 is MDHEN and CDR2 is SYDVKM in the germline V gene. CDR3 amino acids: CASSLTSGREQFF. The CDR3 DNA reads as TGTGCCAGCAGCCTGACTAGCGGGAGGGAGCAGTTCTTC.

The J gene is TRBJ2-1, the V gene TRBV9; D is possibly TRBD1 (5 bases). This CDR3 has 14 amino acids. V was trimmed by 3 bases and J by 0 bases, leaving 7 bases between them. Germline V gene lookup returns CDR1 SGDLS and CDR2 YYNGEE. In DNA, the CDR3 is TGTGCCAGCAGCGAAGGGGTCTCCTACAATGAGCAGTTCTTC. Its protein is CASSEGVSYNEQFF.

The V and J genes are TRBV27 and TRBJ1-5, with 7 bases that match TRBD1. V gave up 6 bases and J gave up 5 bases; unmatched junction bases: 10. Germline V gene sequence: CDR1 MNHEY, CDR2 SMNVEV (reference sequence). The CDR3 is made up of 15 amino acids. CDR3 protein: CASRTHRDRHQPQHF. The DNA for the CDR3 is TGTGCCAGCAGGACCCACCGGGACAGACATCAGCCCCAGCATTTT.

V usage is TRBV9 and J usage is TRBJ2-1; TRBD2 matches at 8 bases. The CDR3 covers 15 residues. The trim removed 0 bases at V and 3 bases at J, leaving 2 bases unmatched. Germline lookup yields CDR1 SGDLS and CDR2 YYNGEE. The chain's CDR3 is CASSVVTSGYNEQFF. CDR3 sequence (DNA): TGTGCCAGCAGCGTAGTCACTAGCGGCTACAATGAGCAGTTCTTC. The complete variable domain, with remaining parts taken from reference TRBV9 and TRBJ2-1, reads DSGVTQTPKHLITATGQRVTLRCSPRSGDLSVYWYQQSLDQGLQFLIQYYNGEERAKGNILERFSAQQFPDLHSELNLSSLELGDSALYFCASSVVTSGYNEQFFGPGTRLTVL.

The chain links TRBV2 to TRBJ1-4; D is undetermined. V lost 0 bases and J 3 bases, leaving 8 bases between the germline ends. Germline CDR1 reads SNHLY; CDR2 reads FYNNEI. The length of the CDR3 is 15 residues. In nucleotides, the CDR3 is TGTGCCAGCAGTGAAGCGCGGGGAGCTAATGAAAAACTGTTTTTT. Its translation is CASSEARGANEKLFF.